This T cell receptor beta chain is drawn from a study of blood T cell repertoires in COVID-19. Study as a whole: Material from acute and convalescent COVID-19 was sourced from the United States, Italy and Spain. The analysed material was cDNA or gDNA that came from T cells, B-cell-depleted T cells, or PBMCs.

Profiled with immunoSEQ multiplex PCR; TCRdb holds only in-frame clones, not every one. Altogether 180,000 or so clones are present, around 90% being singletons, with the ten largest covering 0.62%. CDR1 and CDR2 (germline): SGDLS, YYNGEE. Trimming removed 0 bases from V and 1 base from J; junction bases left unmatched: 3. The CDR3 length is 16 residues. The chain recombines TRBV9 with TRBJ2-2; 7 positions match TRBD2. Sequences were obtained from peripheral blood. This clonotype originated in a man aged 50 or older with acute or convalescent COVID-19. The CDR3 DNA sequence: TGTGCCAGCAGCGTAGATCAGCGGGGGAACACCGGGGAGCTGTTTTTT. Protein: CASSVDQRGNTGELFF. The full variable domain, rest sourced from reference TRBV9 and TRBJ2-2, is DSGVTQTPKHLITATGQRVTLRCSPRSGDLSVYWYQQSLDQGLQFLIQYYNGEERAKGNILERFSAQQFPDLHSELNLSSLELGDSALYFCASSVDQRGNTGELFFGEGSRLTVL.